The sequence of this T cell receptor (beta chain) was determined in a study of T cells in Graves' hyperthyroidism and ophthalmopathy. TCR beta CDR3 sequences were amplified from RNA transcripts. With the HTBI primer set, the TCR CDR3 went through a first round of RT-PCR. From the multiplex PCR reads, TCRdb called clonotypes with MiXCR, one entry per CDR3 protein. Of about 570,000 distinct CDR3 sequences listed, roughly 50% are singletons. Germline V gene data show CDR1 as DFQATT and CDR2 as SNEGSKA (reference sequence). CDR3 length: 14 amino acids. V was pared by 6 bases and J by 7 bases, with 8 bases of the junction left unmatched.

The chain is built from TRBV20-1 and TRBJ1-5; 11 bases align to TRBD1. The clonotype originates from an adult woman with Graves' disease, either hyperthyroidism or ophthalmopathy (not recorded which). What was sequenced was peripheral blood or thyroid tissue (not recorded which). DNA of the CDR3: TGCAGTGCCACTCCGGGACAGGGGGGCCAGCCCCAGCATTTT. Translating gives CSATPGQGGQPQHF.